This entry describes one TCR beta chain. Residents of 24 US areas, aged roughly 18 to 89 years, made up the participants. Allocation to cohorts depended on clinical history reported by the participants. Here immunoSEQ multiplex PCR was the method, and the copy in TCRdb shows in-frame clones only, minus some. Altogether over 350,000 clones are present, roughly 88% being singletons, with the ten largest covering around 0.91%. These data are taken from a study of blood T cell repertoires in COVID-19. In the study overall: The study drew acute and convalescent COVID-19 samples from the United States, Italy and Spain. From T cells, B-cell-depleted T cells, or PBMCs came the material, which was cDNA or gDNA.

This CDR3 contains 12 residues. From germline, CDR1 is SGHRS and CDR2 YFSETQ. The germline V and J ends were trimmed by 2 bases and 7 bases, with 9 bases remaining between them. V usage is TRBV5-1 and J usage is TRBJ1-2; D gene unclear. The specimen sequenced was PBMCs or T cells enriched from blood (not recorded which). The clonotype originates from a woman in her 30s with acute COVID-19. CDR3 DNA sequence: TGCGCCAGCAGCTTTTTTAGTACTGGCTACACCTTC. Its translation: CASSFFSTGYTF.